Following are 9 T cell receptor beta chains from one sample sequenced in a study of beta chain features in type 1 diabetes. Study conclusions and caveats: Shortening that was moderate but significant affected the TCRB CDR3s of Type 1 diabetes patients in all four CD4+ subsets.

Of the isolated RNA, all was reverse transcribed, and so the sequenced material was expressed TCRB transcripts. Measured with immunoSEQ multiplex PCR; TCRdb has only the in-frame clones, and not every one. Of hundreds of thousands of clones in the sample, around an eighth are singletons; the top ten hold 0.022%. These receptors are not linked to any known antigen. Sequencing was done on a sample of naive CD4+ T cells from blood. The receptors were sampled from a man younger than 30 with type 1 diabetes.

The chain is built from TRBV4-1 and TRBJ1-2; no clear D. This CDR3 comprises 15 residues. Trimming cost V 2 bases and J 4 bases, with 14 bases left between them. Germline V lookup: CDR1 MGHRA, CDR2 YSYEKL. CDR3 loop: CASSQPLSRPYGYTF. The CDR3 nucleotides read TGCGCCAGCAGCCAACCTTTATCCCGGCCCTATGGCTACACCTTC.

This clone was detected only a few times. The CDR3: CASSLQVNSNQPQHF. In DNA form, the CDR3 reads TGTGCCAGCAGCCTACAGGTCAATAGCAATCAGCCCCAGCATTTT. The chain combines TRBV28 with TRBJ1-5; tentative D call: TRBD1 (5 bases). The CDR3 spans 15 residues. Germline V CDR1 and CDR2: MDHEN, SYDVKM. V was shortened by 6 bases and J by 0 bases, with 12 bases between the two germline ends.

This clone came up a few times. This sequence joins TRBV6-5 and TRBJ2-2; unclear D gene. The V end was cut by 2 bases, the J end by 9 bases, with 13 bases between. CDR1 MNHEY and CDR2 SVGAGI come from the germline V gene. The CDR3 totals 14 residues. The CDR3, as DNA: TGTGCCAGCAGTTACCGACATCCTGTGCGGGAGCTGTTTTTT. Protein product: CASSYRHPVRELFF.

This clone appeared a few times. J is TRBJ1-5 and V is TRBV7-2; TRBD1 aligns across 8 bases. The CDR3 runs 16 residues. Germline V lookup: CDR1 SGHTA, CDR2 FQGNSA. V gave up 6 bases and J gave up 6 bases; unmatched junction bases: 13. DNA of the CDR3: TGTGCCAGCAGTTCAGCCCGGACAGGGTGGGGTCAGCCCCAGCATTTT. It yields the protein CASSSARTGWGQPQHF.

The rearrangement uses TRBV30 and TRBJ2-7; D gene uncertain. This CDR3 contains 13 residues. V lost 5 bases and J lost 7, with 18 bases in between. Germline V gene lookup returns CDR1 GTSNPN and CDR2 SVGIG (reference sequence). The DNA for the CDR3 is TGTGCCTGGGATCCGGACCAACCCAGTGAGCAGTACTTC. As protein: CAWDPDQPSEQYF. The entire variable domain, with the rest obtained from reference TRBV30 and TRBJ2-7, is as follows: SQTIHQWPATLVQPVGSPLSLECTVEGTSNPNLYWYRQAAGRGLQLLFYSVGIGQISSEVPQNLSASRPQDRQFILSSKKLLLSDSGFYLCAWDPDQPSEQYFGPGTRLTVT.

This clone was recorded a few times. The chain links TRBV27 to TRBJ2-1; TRBD2 matches 10 bases. The CDR3 spans 14 residues. Germline assignment: CDR1 MNHEY and CDR2 SMNVEV (reference sequence). V lost 6 bases to trimming and J lost 4 bases; unmatched junction nucleotides: 3. This chain's CDR3 is CASRGLAFYNEQFF. The CDR3 nucleotides are TGTGCCAGCAGGGGACTAGCGTTTTACAATGAGCAGTTCTTC.

The sample holds a few counts of this clone. Other DNA sequences within the sample encode an identical CDR3. J is TRBJ2-5 and V is TRBV5-1; D uncertain. The germline V gene has CDR1 SGHRS and CDR2 YFSETQ. This CDR3 comprises 12 residues. The ends were cut back, 6 bases at V and 1 base at J, with 7 bases in the middle. CDR3 loop: CASTDSQETQYF. DNA for the CDR3: TGCGCCAGCACCGATTCCCAAGAGACCCAGTACTTC.

V usage is TRBV5-1 and J usage is TRBJ2-5; D perhaps matches TRBD1 (5 bases). Germline lookup yields CDR1 SGHRS and CDR2 YFSETQ. The V and J ends lost 0 bases and 1 base respectively, with 10 bases between them. This CDR3 spans 15 amino acids. CDR3 loop: CASSLARARQETQYF. CDR3 nucleotides: TGCGCCAGCAGCTTGGCCAGGGCCCGCCAAGAGACCCAGTACTTC.

This clone has a handful of counts. This chain connects TRBV29-1 to TRBJ2-5, with a tentative D call TRBD1 (7 bases). Germline CDR1 is SQVTM and CDR2 is ANQGSEA. Trimming took off 7 bases at V and 5 bases at J, with 11 bases between the two ends. The CDR3 has 11 residues. CDR3 loop: CSAGGRETQYF. CDR3 sequence (DNA): TGCAGCGCAGGGGGGAGGGAGACCCAGTACTTC.